The 21 T cell receptor beta chains in this list originate from one sample, sequenced in a study of cytomegalovirus exposure and HLA in healthy donors. Only in-frame clones appear in the TCRdb table, and some are missing; sequencing was by immunoSEQ multiplex PCR. The table has 120,000 to 150,000 clones, around 90% seen once. The sequenced material came from PBMCs. These receptors came from a woman aged 18-30 years in good health and CMV-seropositive.

The rearrangement links TRBV28 to TRBJ1-1; D perhaps matches TRBD1 (6 bases). Germline assignment: CDR1 MDHEN and CDR2 SYDVKM. Trimming shortened V by 2 bases and J by 3 bases, and 13 bases separated the two germline ends. This CDR3 has 15 residues. Here the CDR3 DNA reads TGTGCCAGCAGTTTACGTACAGGGTGGGACACTGAAGCTTTCTTT. Amino acids: CASSLRTGWDTEAFF.

There are a few counts of this clone. V gene TRBV18 combines with J gene TRBJ1-2, with D perhaps TRBD1 (6 bases). The ends were cut back, 4 bases at V and 0 bases at J, with 12 bases in the middle. Per the germline V gene, CDR1 is KGHSH and CDR2 is LQKENI. The length of the CDR3 is 15 residues. CDR3 amino acids: CASSLDRSTNYGYTF. As DNA, the CDR3 is TGTGCCAGCTCACTTGACAGGTCAACTAACTATGGCTACACCTTC.

The chain uses TRBV30 and TRBJ2-2; D may be TRBD2 (6 bases). This CDR3 is built from 13 residues. CDR1 and CDR2 (germline): GTSNPN, SVGIG (reference sequence). Trimming left V 3 bases short and J 6 bases short, with 11 bases between. CDR3 sequence (DNA): TGTGCCTGGAGATGGGGGAGGTCCGGGGAGCTGTTTTTT. Its translation is CAWRWGRSGELFF.

The CDR3 DNA follows: TGTGCCAGCCAAAAGGGACAGGGGGCGTACGAGCAGTACTTC. Translation gives CASQKGQGAYEQYF. This chain links TRBV7-2 with TRBJ2-7; TRBD1 matches 12 bases. Germline V lookup: CDR1 SGHTA, CDR2 FQGNSA. The V gene end was trimmed by 8 bases and the J gene end by 4 bases; junction bases not matched to a gene: 6. The CDR3 loop spans 14 amino acids.

The chain has TRBV11-3 and TRBJ2-1, with D perhaps matching TRBD2 (5 bases). The germline V gene encodes CDR1 SGHNT and CDR2 YENEEA. CDR3 size: 16 residues. V was clipped by 0 bases and J by 0 bases, with 9 bases between them. CDR3 in DNA: TGTGCCAGCAGCTTAGAGGGTCGGGGCTCCTACAATGAGCAGTTCTTC. It specifies CASSLEGRGSYNEQFF.

V and J are TRBV19 and TRBJ1-4, with D possibly matching TRBD1 (5 bases). The CDR3 sequence is 17 residues long. Trimming stripped 4 bases from V and 2 bases from J, with 17 bases between. Germline assignment: CDR1 LNHDA and CDR2 SQIVND (reference sequence). The CDR3 DNA sequence: TGTGCCAGTAGTAAACACAACGCCAGGGCGACTAATGAAAAACTGTTTTTT. Translating gives CASSKHNARATNEKLFF.

This chain links TRBV11-2 with TRBJ2-7; a possible D gene is TRBD2 (5 bases). This CDR3 spans 15 amino acids. CDR1 SGHAT and CDR2 FQNNGV come from the germline V gene. V was cut by 2 bases and J by 0 bases, with 11 bases left in between. The CDR3 is CASSLWLGSSYEQYF. In DNA form, the CDR3 reads TGTGCCAGCAGCTTATGGCTAGGGAGCTCCTACGAGCAGTACTTC.

V is TRBV7-9 and J is TRBJ2-3; 9 nucleotides line up with TRBD2. CDR1 SEHNR and CDR2 FQNEAQ come from the germline V gene (reference sequence). V trimming: 5 bases; J trimming: 3 bases; junction bases outside the gene matches: 9. CDR3 length: 16 amino acids. This CDR3 is CASSPGGGARTDTQYF. The CDR3 DNA sequence: TGTGCCAGCAGCCCGGGCGGGGGGGCAAGGACAGATACGCAGTATTTT. Based on the CDR3 plus reference TRBV7-9 and TRBJ2-3, the full variable domain is DTGVSQNPRHKITKRGQNVTFRCDPISEHNRLYWYRQTLGQGPEFLTYFQNEAQLEKSRLLSDRFSAERPKGSFSTLEIQRTEQGDSAMYLCASSPGGGARTDTQYFGPGTRLTVL.

The CDR3: CSVQGASSPSSSYNEQFF. The CDR3 region has the DNA TGCAGCGTTCAGGGGGCCTCGTCCCCCTCTAGCTCCTACAATGAGCAGTTCTTC. This chain connects TRBV29-1 to TRBJ2-1, with 8 bases that match TRBD1. CDR1 SQVTM and CDR2 ANQGSEA come from the germline V gene. This CDR3 is 18 amino acids long. Trimming took 5 bases from V and 0 from J; bases not matched to a gene: 15.

The chain employs TRBV2 and TRBJ1-2, with 8 positions matching TRBD1. The CDR3 spans 15 residues. CDR1 SNHLY and CDR2 FYNNEI come from the germline V gene. The V segment lost 6 bases and the J segment 4 bases; nucleotides outside the gene matches: 10. The CDR3 region has the DNA TGTGCCAGCAGCGAAAGGGCAGGGGGCCTCTATGGCTACACCTTC. Translation: CASSERAGGLYGYTF.

V usage is TRBV7-3 and J usage is TRBJ1-4, with no clear D. The V and J ends lost 1 base and 8 bases respectively, with 11 bases between them. The CDR3 is 14 residues long. Germline CDR1 SGHTA, CDR2 FQGTGA. The CDR3 DNA follows: TGTGCCAGCAGCTTAATGGTTTCCAGGGAAAAACTGTTTTTT. Residues: CASSLMVSREKLFF.

This chain links TRBV4-1 with TRBJ2-1; 8 nucleotides match TRBD2. Germline values: CDR1 MGHRA, CDR2 YSYEKL. V trimming: 0 bases; J trimming: 4 bases; junction bases outside the gene matches: 8. CDR3 length equals 17 residues. Here the CDR3 reads CASSQDSRPSGYNEQFF. The CDR3 region has the DNA TGCGCCAGCAGCCAAGATTCTAGGCCTAGCGGGTACAATGAGCAGTTCTTC.

The CDR3 protein is CASSVDRSTDTQYF. CDR3 sequence (DNA): TGTGCCAGCAGTGTGGACAGGAGCACAGATACGCAGTATTTT. The J gene is TRBJ2-3, the V gene TRBV2; TRBD1 aligns across 7 bases. The CDR3 has 14 residues. CDR1 and CDR2 (germline): SNHLY, FYNNEI. V was pared by 4 bases and J by 0 bases, with 1 base of the junction left unmatched.

The gene calls are TRBV5-1 and TRBJ2-5; 7 bases line up with TRBD1. J was trimmed by 2 bases and V by 4 bases; bases with no gene match: 2. The CDR3 contains 13 residues. Per germline, CDR1 SGHRS and CDR2 YFSETQ. The CDR3 spells CASSMGQQETQYF. The CDR3, as DNA: TGCGCCAGCAGCATGGGACAGCAAGAGACCCAGTACTTC.

The gene calls are TRBV27 and TRBJ2-5; 7 bases are a match to TRBD1. This CDR3 is built from 13 residues. Trimming at V came to 6 bases and at J to 4 bases, leaving 5 bases not matched to a gene. Germline values: CDR1 MNHEY, CDR2 SMNVEV (reference sequence). Written as DNA, the CDR3 is TGTGCCAGCAGGCAAGGGGACAGAGAGACCCAGTACTTC. This gives the protein CASRQGDRETQYF.

The genes are TRBV7-9 and TRBJ2-5; a possible D gene is TRBD2 (6 bases). The CDR3 loop spans 16 amino acids. The V gene's germline CDR1 is SEHNR and CDR2 FQNEAQ (reference sequence). The V gene lost 1 base and the J gene lost 5 bases, with 17 bases spanning the gap. The CDR3 spells CASSLVGTRDSETQYF. CDR3 coding DNA: TGTGCCAGCAGCTTAGTGGGGACTCGGGACTCGGAGACCCAGTACTTC. Looking up the rest from reference TRBV7-9 and TRBJ2-5 gives the full variable domain: DTGVSQNPRHKITKRGQNVTFRCDPISEHNRLYWYRQTLGQGPEFLTYFQNEAQLEKSRLLSDRFSAERPKGSFSTLEIQRTEQGDSAMYLCASSLVGTRDSETQYFGPGTRLLVL.

The CDR3 DNA is TGCAGCGTTCAGGCTAGCCCCTCCTACAATGAGCAGTTCTTC. Translated: CSVQASPSYNEQFF. This chain links TRBV29-1 with TRBJ2-1, with TRBD2 as a possible D gene (5 bases). This CDR3 region has 14 residues. CDR1 and CDR2 (germline): SQVTM, ANQGSEA. Trimming left V 5 bases short and J 0 bases short, with 11 bases between.

The rearrangement joins TRBV4-3 to TRBJ1-2, with 8 positions matching TRBD1. Germline V gives CDR1 LGHNA, CDR2 YSLEER. The CDR3 has 15 residues. Losses at the gene ends were 1 base for V and 7 bases for J; bases not matched to a gene: 8. CDR3 sequence reads: CASSQGRTGPIGYTF. The CDR3 DNA reads TGCGCCAGCAGCCAAGGGAGGACAGGGCCGATTGGCTACACCTTC.

This clone has just a few counts. The chain couples TRBV2 to TRBJ1-6; D is undetermined. The germline V gene has CDR1 SNHLY and CDR2 FYNNEI. The V end was cut by 1 base, the J end by 14 bases, with 12 bases between. CDR3 length: 13 residues. The CDR3 nucleotides are TGTGCCAGCAGTGAAGAGGTGGATGAGGCCCTCCACTTT. Amino acid sequence: CASSEEVDEALHF.

This chain connects TRBV7-9 to TRBJ2-7; weak D call: TRBD2 (5 bases). The CDR3 runs 13 residues. Trimming removed 6 bases from V and 2 bases from J, with 11 bases in between. Germline-derived CDR1 and CDR2 are SEHNR and FQNEAQ (reference sequence). CDR3 in amino acids: CASSDILAYEQYF. CDR3 in DNA: TGTGCCAGCAGTGATATACTAGCCTACGAGCAGTACTTC.

The chain recombines TRBV4-2 with TRBJ2-1, with 9 nucleotides matching TRBD2. The germline CDR1 and CDR2 sequences are LGHNA and YNFKEQ. Losses at the gene ends were 4 bases for V and 9 bases for J; bases not matched to a gene: 10. The CDR3 totals 15 residues. CDR3 DNA: TGTGCCAGCAGCCCTACAGCGGGGGGCCTAGTTGAGCAGTTCTTC. Translating it yields CASSPTAGGLVEQFF.